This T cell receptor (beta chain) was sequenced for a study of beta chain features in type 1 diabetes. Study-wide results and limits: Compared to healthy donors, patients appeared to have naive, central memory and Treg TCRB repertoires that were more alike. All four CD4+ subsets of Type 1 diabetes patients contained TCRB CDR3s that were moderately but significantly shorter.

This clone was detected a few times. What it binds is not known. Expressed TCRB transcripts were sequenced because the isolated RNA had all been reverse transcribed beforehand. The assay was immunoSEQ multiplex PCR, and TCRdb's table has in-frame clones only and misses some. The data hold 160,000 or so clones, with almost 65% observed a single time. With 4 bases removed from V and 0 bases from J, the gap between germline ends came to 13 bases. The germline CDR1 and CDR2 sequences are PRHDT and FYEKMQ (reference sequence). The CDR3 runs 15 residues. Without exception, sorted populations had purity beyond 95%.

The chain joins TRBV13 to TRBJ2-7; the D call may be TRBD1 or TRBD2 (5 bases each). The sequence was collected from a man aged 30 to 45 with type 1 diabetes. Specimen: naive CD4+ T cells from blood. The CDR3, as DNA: TGTGCCAGCAGCTCCACGGGGCTATACTCCTACGAGCAGTACTTC. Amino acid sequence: CASSSTGLYSYEQYF.